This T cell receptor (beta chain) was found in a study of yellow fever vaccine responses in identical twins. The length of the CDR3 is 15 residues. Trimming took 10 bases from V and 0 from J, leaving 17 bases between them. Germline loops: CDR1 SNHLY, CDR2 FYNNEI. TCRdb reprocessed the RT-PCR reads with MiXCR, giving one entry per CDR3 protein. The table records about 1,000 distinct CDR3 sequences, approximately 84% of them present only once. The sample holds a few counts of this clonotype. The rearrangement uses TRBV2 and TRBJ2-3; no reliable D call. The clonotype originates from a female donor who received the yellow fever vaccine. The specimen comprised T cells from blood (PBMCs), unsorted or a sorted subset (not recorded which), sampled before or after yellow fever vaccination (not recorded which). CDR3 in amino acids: CATAESHGSTDTQYF. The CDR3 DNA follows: TGTGCCACCGCCGAAAGTCACGGGAGCACAGATACGCAGTATTTT. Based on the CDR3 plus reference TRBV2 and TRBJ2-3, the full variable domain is EPEVTQTPSHQVTQMGQEVILRCVPISNHLYFYWYRQILGQKVEFLVSFYNNEISEKSEIFDDQFSVERPDGSNFTLKIRSTKLEDSAMYFCATAESHGSTDTQYFGPGTRLTVL.